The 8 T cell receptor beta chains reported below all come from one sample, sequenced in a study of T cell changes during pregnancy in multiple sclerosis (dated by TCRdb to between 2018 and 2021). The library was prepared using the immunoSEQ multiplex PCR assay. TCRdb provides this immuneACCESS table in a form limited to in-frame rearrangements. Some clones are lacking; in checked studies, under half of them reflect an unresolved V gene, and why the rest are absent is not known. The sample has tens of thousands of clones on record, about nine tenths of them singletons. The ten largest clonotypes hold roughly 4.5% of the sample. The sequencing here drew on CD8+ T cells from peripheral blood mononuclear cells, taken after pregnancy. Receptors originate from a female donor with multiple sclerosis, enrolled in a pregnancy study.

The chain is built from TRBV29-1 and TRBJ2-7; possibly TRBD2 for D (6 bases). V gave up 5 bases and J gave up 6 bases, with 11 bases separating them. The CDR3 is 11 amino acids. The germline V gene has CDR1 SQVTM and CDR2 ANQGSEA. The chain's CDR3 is CSVLGGTEQYF. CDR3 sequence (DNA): TGCAGCGTTTTAGGAGGGACCGAGCAGTACTTC.

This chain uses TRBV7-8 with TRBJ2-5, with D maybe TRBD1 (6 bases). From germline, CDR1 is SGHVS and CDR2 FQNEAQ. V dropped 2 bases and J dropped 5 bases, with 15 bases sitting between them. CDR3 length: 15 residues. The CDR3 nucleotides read TGTGCCAGCAGCTTAAACAGGGATCGGAGGGAGACCCAGTACTTC. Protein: CASSLNRDRRETQYF.

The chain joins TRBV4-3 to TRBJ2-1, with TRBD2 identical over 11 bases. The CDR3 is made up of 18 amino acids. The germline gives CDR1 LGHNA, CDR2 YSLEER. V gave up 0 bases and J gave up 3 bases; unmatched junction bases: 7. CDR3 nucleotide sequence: TGCGCCAGCAGCCAAGAATATCAACTAGCGGGGGTCTACAATGAGCAGTTCTTC. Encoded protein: CASSQEYQLAGVYNEQFF.

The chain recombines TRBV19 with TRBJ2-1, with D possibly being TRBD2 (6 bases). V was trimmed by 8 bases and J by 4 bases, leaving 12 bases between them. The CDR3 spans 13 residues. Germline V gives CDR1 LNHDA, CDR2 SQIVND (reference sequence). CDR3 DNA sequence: TGTGCCAGTGAGGACGGGGGTTACAATGAGCAGTTCTTC. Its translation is CASEDGGYNEQFF.

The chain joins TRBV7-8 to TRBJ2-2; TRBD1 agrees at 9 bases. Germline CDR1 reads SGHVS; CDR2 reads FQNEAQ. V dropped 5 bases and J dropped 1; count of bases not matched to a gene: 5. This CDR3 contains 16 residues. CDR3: CASSLPTGGNTGELFF. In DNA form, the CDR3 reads TGTGCCAGCAGCCTACCGACAGGGGGGAACACCGGGGAGCTGTTTTTT.

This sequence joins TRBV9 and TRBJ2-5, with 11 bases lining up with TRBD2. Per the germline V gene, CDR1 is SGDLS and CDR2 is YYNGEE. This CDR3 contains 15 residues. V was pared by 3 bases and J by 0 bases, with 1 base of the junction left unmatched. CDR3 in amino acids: CASSASGGYQETQYF. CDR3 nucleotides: TGTGCCAGCAGCGCTAGCGGGGGGTACCAAGAGACCCAGTACTTC.

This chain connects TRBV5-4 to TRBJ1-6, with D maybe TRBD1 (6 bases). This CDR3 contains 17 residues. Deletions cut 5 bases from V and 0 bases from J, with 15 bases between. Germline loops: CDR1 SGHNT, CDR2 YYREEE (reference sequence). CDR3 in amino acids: CASSPGTSTSYNSPLHF. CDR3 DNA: TGTGCCAGCAGTCCCGGGACATCGACCTCCTATAATTCACCCCTCCACTTT.

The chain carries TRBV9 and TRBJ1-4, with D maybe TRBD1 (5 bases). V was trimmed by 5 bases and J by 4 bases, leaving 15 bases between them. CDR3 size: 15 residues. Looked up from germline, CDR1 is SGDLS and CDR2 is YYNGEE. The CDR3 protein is CASSTGRAGNEKLFF. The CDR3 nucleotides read TGTGCCAGCAGTACAGGACGGGCCGGTAATGAAAAACTGTTTTTT.